A selection of T cell receptor beta chains follows, all from one sample in a study of blood T cell repertoires in COVID-19. The repertoire was sequenced with immunoSEQ multiplex PCR; TCRdb's copy has only in-frame clones and lacks some. This table holds under 350,000 clones, 90% found once. The sample comprised PBMCs or T cells enriched from blood (not recorded which). These receptors were obtained from a man aged 55 to 70 who had recovered from COVID-19. Each CDR3 is given without its conserved first and last residue. A row's size may be missing; if present it is once, few, many or a size class.

clone_size j_call v_call cdr3_aa
- TRBJ1-1 TRBV18 ASSPGTEKEAL
- TRBJ2-7 TRBV7-2 ASSTRLGTSGIQY
- TRBJ2-2 TRBV6-5 ASSYLQGTGELF
few TRBJ2-5 TRBV7-8 ASSAPGGRTQETQY
once TRBJ1-3 TRBV5-8 ASSPRDRGNTIY
- TRBJ1-4 TRBV25-1 ASSQAGGFTEKLF
- TRBJ1-3 TRBV2 ASGRLGNTIY
- TRBJ1-5 TRBV6-2/TRBV6-3 ASSRQGSGQPQH
- TRBJ2-3 TRBV27 ASKGYQLDTQY
few TRBJ2-5 TRBV6-2/TRBV6-3 ASSYSSGSSGTQY
- TRBJ2-7 TRBV6-1 ASSEGQGANEQY
- TRBJ2-3 TRBV7-6 ASSSQGASLYDTQY
- TRBJ2-3 TRBV2 ASSETSGPTDTQY
few TRBJ2-5 TRBV3-1/TRBV3-2 ASSQDLVRRETQY
- TRBJ2-7 TRBV15 ATRSTGEKNEQY
few TRBJ1-1 TRBV3-1/TRBV3-2 ASSRGQGYTEAF
- TRBJ2-7 TRBV6-1 ASSETYSYEQY
- TRBJ2-7 TRBV9 ASSPTDRNEQY
once TRBJ2-7 TRBV3-1/TRBV3-2 ASRQENSYEQY
- TRBJ2-5 TRBV5-4 ASSLGQGAGETQY
- TRBJ2-1 TRBV5-1 ASSGGLVFNEQF
once TRBJ2-5 TRBV7-2 ASSVPPGGSETQY
- TRBJ2-1 TRBV3-1/TRBV3-2 ASSQDLGRASYNEQF
few TRBJ2-2 TRBV10-1 ASGSQGITGELF
- TRBJ2-5 TRBV27 ASRPRMGRETQY
- TRBJ1-6 TRBV6-5 ASQTRPRLGSPLH
- TRBJ2-3 TRBV7-3 ASSLGQTDTQY
few TRBJ2-1 TRBV9 ASSVGRRGENEQF
- TRBJ1-4 TRBV4-1 ASSQGSGVNEKLF
- TRBJ1-3 TRBV9 ASSVTTGSGNTIY
once TRBJ1-2 TRBV6-1 ASSEAFSNYGYT
- TRBJ1-4 TRBV11-3 ASSKTGTNEKLF
- TRBJ1-6 TRBV3-1/TRBV3-2 ASSPGQNNSPLH
- TRBJ2-6 TRBV24-1 ATSGSGTGDSGANVLT
- TRBJ2-5 TRBV5-8 ASSLAPRVIGETQY
once TRBJ2-2 TRBV11-2 ASSLVGAGAGELF
once TRBJ1-2 TRBV15 ATSRAVVSERGYT
- TRBJ2-7 TRBV5-1 ASNSRDSTPYEQY
- TRBJ2-1 TRBV5-1 ASSLFPRGETIGNEQF
- TRBJ1-1 TRBV23-1 ASSQPDRENTEAF
- TRBJ2-7 TRBV5-6 ASSRQGPYEQY
- TRBJ1-5 TRBV7-2 ASSDEASNQPQH
- TRBJ2-3 TRBV6-5 ASLSGATDTQY
- TRBJ2-5 TRBV19 ASSSRGRAGETQY
- TRBJ1-1 TRBV5-1 ASSEGQGVNTEAF
- TRBJ2-7 TRBV28 ASSLPRQGALYEQY
- TRBJ2-2 TRBV4-1 ASSQGGSVITGELF
- TRBJ1-5 TRBV9 ASSVEGRGNQPQH
- TRBJ1-2 TRBV7-9 ASSLSREQGSYGYT